The 2 T cell receptor beta chains in this list originate from one sample, sequenced in a study of OX40 agonist ivuxolimab in advanced cancers. Here immunoSEQ multiplex PCR was the method, and the copy in TCRdb shows in-frame clones only, minus some. The table includes roughly 70,000 clones, 85% detected once. The starting material was CD4+ or CD8+ T cells sorted from blood, obtained in a trial of the OX40 agonist ivuxolimab. Receptors originate from an adult with an advanced solid tumor such as melanoma, head and neck, liver or kidney cancer.

In DNA form, the CDR3 reads TGTGCCAGCACCAAGACAGGGGGGATCTACGAGCAGTACTTC. It encodes CASTKTGGIYEQYF. The chain is built from TRBV2 and TRBJ2-7; TRBD1 matches at 9 bases. The CDR3 runs 14 residues. Germline V gene sequence: CDR1 SNHLY, CDR2 FYNNEI. Trimming removed 7 bases from V and 3 bases from J; junction bases left unmatched: 7.

V and J are TRBV18 and TRBJ2-3; weak D call: TRBD1 (6 bases). Per the germline V gene, CDR1 is KGHSH and CDR2 is LQKENI. V gave up 5 bases and J gave up 4 bases, with 10 bases separating them. The CDR3 spans 13 residues. CDR3 DNA sequence: TGTGCCAGCTCAGCCACAGGGCCAGATACGCAGTATTTT. This gives the protein CASSATGPDTQYF. The whole variable domain, filled in from reference TRBV18 and TRBJ2-3, reads NAGVMQNPRHLVRRRGQEARLRCSPMKGHSHVYWYRQLPEEGLKFMVYLQKENIIDESGMPKERFSAEFPKEGPSILRIQQVVRGDSAAYFCASSATGPDTQYFGPGTRLTVL.